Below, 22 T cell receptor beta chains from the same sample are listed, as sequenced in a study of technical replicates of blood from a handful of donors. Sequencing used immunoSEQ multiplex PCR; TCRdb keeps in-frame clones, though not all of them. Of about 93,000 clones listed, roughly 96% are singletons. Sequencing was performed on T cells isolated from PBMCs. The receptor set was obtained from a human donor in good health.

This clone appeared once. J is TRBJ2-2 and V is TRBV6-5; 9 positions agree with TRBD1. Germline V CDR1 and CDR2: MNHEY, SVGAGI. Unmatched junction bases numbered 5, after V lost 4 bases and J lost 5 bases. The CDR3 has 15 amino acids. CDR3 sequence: CASSLTGGYTGELFF. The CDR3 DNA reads TGTGCCAGCAGTTTGACAGGGGGGTATACCGGGGAGCTGTTTTTT.

CDR3 DNA: TGTGCCAGCAGACCCGGCCGCCGAGTAGACAGCGGGGAACAAGAGACCCAGTACTTC. Its translation is CASRPGRRVDSGEQETQYF. This chain joins TRBV11-2 and TRBJ2-5; 7 bases fit TRBD2. Germline CDR1 SGHAT, CDR2 FQNNGV. V lost 6 bases, J lost 2 bases, and 21 bases stayed unmatched. The CDR3 is 19 residues long.

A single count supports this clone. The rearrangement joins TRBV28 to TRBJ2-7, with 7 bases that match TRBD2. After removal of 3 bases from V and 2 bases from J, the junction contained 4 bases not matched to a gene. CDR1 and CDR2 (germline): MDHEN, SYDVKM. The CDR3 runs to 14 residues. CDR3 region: CASSFPSGPYEQYF. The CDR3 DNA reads TGTGCCAGCAGTTTCCCTAGCGGCCCCTACGAGCAGTACTTC.

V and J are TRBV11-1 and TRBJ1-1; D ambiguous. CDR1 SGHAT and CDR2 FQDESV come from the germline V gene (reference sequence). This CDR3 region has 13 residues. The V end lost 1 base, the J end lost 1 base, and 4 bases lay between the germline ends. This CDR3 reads CASSLGENTEAFF. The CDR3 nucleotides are TGTGCCAGCAGCTTAGGAGAGAACACTGAAGCTTTCTTT.

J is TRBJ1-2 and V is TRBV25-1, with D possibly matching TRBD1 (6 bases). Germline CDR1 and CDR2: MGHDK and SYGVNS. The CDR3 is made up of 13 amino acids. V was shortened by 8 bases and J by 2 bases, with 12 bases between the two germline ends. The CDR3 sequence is CASAKDRNYGYTF. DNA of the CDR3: TGTGCCAGCGCAAAAGACAGGAACTATGGCTACACCTTC.

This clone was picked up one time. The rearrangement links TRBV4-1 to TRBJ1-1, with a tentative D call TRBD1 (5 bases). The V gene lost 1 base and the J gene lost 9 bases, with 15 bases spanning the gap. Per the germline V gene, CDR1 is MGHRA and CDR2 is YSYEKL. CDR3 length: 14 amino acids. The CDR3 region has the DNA TGCGCCAGCAGCCAAGGTTCGGTCAGGGCCCAAGCTTTCTTT. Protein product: CASSQGSVRAQAFF.

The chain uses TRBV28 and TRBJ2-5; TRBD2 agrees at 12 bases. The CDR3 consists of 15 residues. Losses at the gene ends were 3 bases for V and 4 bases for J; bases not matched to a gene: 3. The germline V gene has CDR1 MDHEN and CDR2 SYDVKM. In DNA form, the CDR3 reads TGTGCCAGCAGTTTTCGACTAGCGGGGGCAGAGACCCAGTACTTC. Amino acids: CASSFRLAGAETQYF. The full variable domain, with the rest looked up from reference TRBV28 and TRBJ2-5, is DVKVTQSSRYLVKRTGEKVFLECVQDMDHENMFWYRQDPGLGLRLIYFSYDVKMKEKGDIPEGYSVSREKKERFSLILESASTNQTSMYLCASSFRLAGAETQYFGPGTRLLVL.

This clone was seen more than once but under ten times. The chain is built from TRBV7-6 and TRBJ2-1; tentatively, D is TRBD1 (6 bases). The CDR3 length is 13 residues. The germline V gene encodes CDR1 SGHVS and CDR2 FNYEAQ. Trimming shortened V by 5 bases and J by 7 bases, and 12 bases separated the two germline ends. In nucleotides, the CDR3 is TGTGCCAGCAGCAATACAGGGTCGAATGAGCAGTTCTTC. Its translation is CASSNTGSNEQFF. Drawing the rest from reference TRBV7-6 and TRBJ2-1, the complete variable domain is GAGVSQSPRYKVTKRGQDVALRCDPISGHVSLYWYRQALGQGPEFLTYFNYEAQQDKSGLPNDRFSAERPEGSISTLTIQRTEQRDSAMYRCASSNTGSNEQFFGPGTRLTVL.

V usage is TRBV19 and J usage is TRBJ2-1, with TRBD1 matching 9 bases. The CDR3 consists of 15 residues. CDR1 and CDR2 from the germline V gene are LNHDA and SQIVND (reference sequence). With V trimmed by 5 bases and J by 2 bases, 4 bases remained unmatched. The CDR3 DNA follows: TGTGCCAGTAGTTTAGGGACAGGGCCCTACAATGAGCAGTTCTTC. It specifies CASSLGTGPYNEQFF.

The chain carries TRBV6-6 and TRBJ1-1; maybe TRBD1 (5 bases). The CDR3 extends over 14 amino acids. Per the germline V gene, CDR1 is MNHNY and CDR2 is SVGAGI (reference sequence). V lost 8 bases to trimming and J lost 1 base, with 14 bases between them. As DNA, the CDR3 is TGTGCCAGCCGTTCACAGGAGAGGAACACTGAAGCTTTCTTT. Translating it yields CASRSQERNTEAFF.

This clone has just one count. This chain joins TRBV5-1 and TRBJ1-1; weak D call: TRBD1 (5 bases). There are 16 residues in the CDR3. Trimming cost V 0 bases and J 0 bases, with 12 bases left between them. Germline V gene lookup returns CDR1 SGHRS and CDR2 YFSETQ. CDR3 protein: CASSLAATAMNTEAFF. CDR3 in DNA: TGCGCCAGCAGCTTGGCCGCGACAGCAATGAACACTGAAGCTTTCTTT.

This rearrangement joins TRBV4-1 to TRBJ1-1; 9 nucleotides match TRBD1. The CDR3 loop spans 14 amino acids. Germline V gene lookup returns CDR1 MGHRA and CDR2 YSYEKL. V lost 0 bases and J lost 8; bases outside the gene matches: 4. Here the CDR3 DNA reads TGCGCCAGCAGCCAAGACCCCGGGACAGGGGAAGCTTTCTTT. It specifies CASSQDPGTGEAFF.

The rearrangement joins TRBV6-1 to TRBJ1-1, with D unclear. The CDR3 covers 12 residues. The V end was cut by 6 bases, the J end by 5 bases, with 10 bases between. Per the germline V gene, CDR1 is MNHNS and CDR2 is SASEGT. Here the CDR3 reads CASRVGRTEAFF. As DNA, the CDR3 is TGTGCCAGCAGGGTAGGGAGAACTGAAGCTTTCTTT.

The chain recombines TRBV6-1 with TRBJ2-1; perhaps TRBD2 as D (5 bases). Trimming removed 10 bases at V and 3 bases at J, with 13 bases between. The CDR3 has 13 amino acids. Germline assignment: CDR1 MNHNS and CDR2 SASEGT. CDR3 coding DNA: TGTGCCATCCCGGCGGGTGACTACAATGAGCAGTTCTTC. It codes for CAIPAGDYNEQFF.

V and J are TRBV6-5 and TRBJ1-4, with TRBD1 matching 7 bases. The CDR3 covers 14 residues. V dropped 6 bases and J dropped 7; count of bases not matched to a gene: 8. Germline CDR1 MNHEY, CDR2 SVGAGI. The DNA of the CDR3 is TGTGCCAGCAGGCGAGGGGGCCGGAGTGAAAAACTGTTTTTT. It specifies CASRRGGRSEKLFF.

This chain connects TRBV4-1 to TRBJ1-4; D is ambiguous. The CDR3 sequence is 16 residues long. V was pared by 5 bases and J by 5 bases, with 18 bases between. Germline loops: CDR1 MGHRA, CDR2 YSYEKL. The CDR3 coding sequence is TGCGCCAGCAGCTCTCGAGGACTCCCCCGAAATGAAAAACTGTTTTTT. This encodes CASSSRGLPRNEKLFF.

This CDR3 reads CASSRWTGGVDEQFF. In nucleotides, the CDR3 is TGTGCCAGCAGCCGTTGGACAGGGGGAGTGGATGAGCAGTTCTTC. The genes are TRBV28 and TRBJ2-1; 10 nucleotides agree with TRBD1. This CDR3 is built from 15 residues. Germline loops: CDR1 MDHEN, CDR2 SYDVKM. The J segment lost 8 bases and the V segment lost 6 bases, leaving 10 bases of the junction unmatched.

The CDR3 region is CASSPGGLMEKLFF. Here the CDR3 DNA reads TGTGCCAGCAGCCCAGGGGGGTTGATGGAAAAACTGTTTTTT. The chain has TRBV7-2 and TRBJ1-4; TRBD1 matches 7 bases. Trimming removed 5 bases from V and 8 bases from J; junction bases left unmatched: 8. The CDR3 is made up of 14 amino acids. The germline V gene has CDR1 SGHTA and CDR2 FQGNSA.

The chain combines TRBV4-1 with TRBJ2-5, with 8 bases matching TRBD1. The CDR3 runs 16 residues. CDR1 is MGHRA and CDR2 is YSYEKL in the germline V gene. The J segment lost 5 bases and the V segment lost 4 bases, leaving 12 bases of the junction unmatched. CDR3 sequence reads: CASSPEEVQGGETQYF. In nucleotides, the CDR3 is TGCGCCAGCAGCCCGGAAGAGGTACAGGGGGGTGAGACCCAGTACTTC.

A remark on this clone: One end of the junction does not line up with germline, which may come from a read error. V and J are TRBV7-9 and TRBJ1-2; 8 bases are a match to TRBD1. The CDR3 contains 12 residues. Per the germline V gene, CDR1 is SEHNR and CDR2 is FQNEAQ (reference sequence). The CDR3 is CASSLSDRELIF. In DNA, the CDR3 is TGTGCCAGCAGCTTATCGGACAGGGAACTGATTTTC.

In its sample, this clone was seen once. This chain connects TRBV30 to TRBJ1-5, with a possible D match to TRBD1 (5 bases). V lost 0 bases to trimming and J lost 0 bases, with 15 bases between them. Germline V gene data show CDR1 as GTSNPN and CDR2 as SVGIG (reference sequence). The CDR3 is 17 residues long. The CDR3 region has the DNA TGTGCCTGGAGTGTAGCCAGGACGGACAATAGCAATCAGCCCCAGCATTTT. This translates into CAWSVARTDNSNQPQHF.

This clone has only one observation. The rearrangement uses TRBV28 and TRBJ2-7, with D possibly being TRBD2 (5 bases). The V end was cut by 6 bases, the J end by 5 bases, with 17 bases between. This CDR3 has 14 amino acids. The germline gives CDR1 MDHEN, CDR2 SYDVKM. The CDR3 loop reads CASSTGPPGDEQYF. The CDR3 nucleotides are TGTGCCAGCAGCACCGGGCCCCCCGGGGACGAGCAGTACTTC.